This T cell receptor beta chain was recorded in a study of vaccination effects on CD4 cells after COVID-19. Findings and limits, study-wide: After vaccination, at late timepoints, clones induced by infection and by vaccine contracted markedly.

A remark on this clone: The antigen remains unidentified.

This CDR3 comprises 15 residues. Germline CDR1 and CDR2: MGHRA and YSYEKL. V was cut by 4 bases and J by 2 bases, with 11 bases left in between. TCRdb keeps only in-frame clones here, not all; method: immunoSEQ multiplex PCR. The data show tens of thousands of clones, about three quarters seen once. ViraFEST assay sequencing came after antigen-specific CD4+ T cells were expanded with viral peptide pools. When 10 to 11 days of culture had elapsed, CD4+ T cells were isolated. None of the vaccinated had previously contracted SARS-CoV-2, and their nucleocapsid antibodies tested negative. PBMC were cultured at approximately 2 million per well with 9.5 to 10 IU/ml IL-2 and 7.5 to 10 ug/ml peptides. At days 3 and 7, half of the medium was exchanged for IL-2 medium.

The receptor's source is a human donor who received a COVID-19 vaccine. The material was CD4+ T cells from PBMCs cultured with SARS-CoV-2 spike peptides, obtained before COVID-19 vaccination. V gene TRBV4-1 combines with J gene TRBJ1-4; tentatively, D is TRBD1 (6 bases). The DNA for the CDR3 is TGCGCCAGCAGCCCTGGGGGGCCCACTAATGAAAAACTGTTTTTT. Translation: CASSPGGPTNEKLFF.